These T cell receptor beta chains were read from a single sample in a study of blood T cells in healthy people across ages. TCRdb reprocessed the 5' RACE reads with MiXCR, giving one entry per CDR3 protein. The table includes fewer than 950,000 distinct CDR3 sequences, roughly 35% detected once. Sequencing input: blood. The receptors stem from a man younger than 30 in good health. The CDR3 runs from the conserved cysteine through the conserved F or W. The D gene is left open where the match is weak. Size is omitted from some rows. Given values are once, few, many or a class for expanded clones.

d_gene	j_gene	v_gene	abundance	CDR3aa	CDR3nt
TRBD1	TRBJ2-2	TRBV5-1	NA	CASSPTGVPGELFF	TGCGCCAGCAGCCCGACAGGGGTTCCTGGGGAGCTGTTTTTT
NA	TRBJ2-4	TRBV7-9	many	CASSHTQGRNIQYF	TGTGCCAGCAGCCACACACAGGGACGAAACATTCAGTACTTC
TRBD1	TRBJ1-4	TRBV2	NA	CASSSDRAVINEKLFF	TGTGCCAGCAGCTCGGACAGGGCCGTTATCAATGAAAAACTGTTTTTT
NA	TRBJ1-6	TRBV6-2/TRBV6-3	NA	CANSPTASDTSPLHF	TGTGCCAACAGTCCAACCGCGTCGGATACTTCACCCCTCCACTTT
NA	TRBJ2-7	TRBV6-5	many	CASSYTGPTYEQYF	TGTGCCAGCAGTTACACGGGACCGACATACGAGCAGTACTTC
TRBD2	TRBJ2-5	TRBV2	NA	CASPISALATVQETQYF	TGTGCCAGCCCCATATCGGCACTAGCGACGGTACAAGAGACCCAGTACTTC
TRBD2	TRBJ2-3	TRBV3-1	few	CASSPWGAGGLDTQYF	TGTGCCAGCAGCCCATGGGGAGCGGGGGGGCTTGATACGCAGTATTTT
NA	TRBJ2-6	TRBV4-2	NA	CASSQGGVSGANVLTF	TGTGCCAGCAGCCAAGGAGGAGTCTCTGGGGCCAACGTCCTGACTTTC
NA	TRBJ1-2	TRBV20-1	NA	CSARDPSGRDDGYTF	TGCAGTGCTAGAGATCCATCGGGCCGGGACGATGGCTACACCTTC
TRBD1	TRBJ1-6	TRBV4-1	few	CASSFRTGGAYNSPLHF	TGCGCCAGCAGCTTTCGGACAGGGGGAGCCTATAATTCACCCCTCCACTTT
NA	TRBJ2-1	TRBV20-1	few	CSAREGVIRNEQFF	TGCAGTGCTAGAGAAGGAGTGATCCGCAATGAGCAGTTCTTC
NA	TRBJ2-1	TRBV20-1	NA	CSARPETQFF	TGCAGTGCTAGACCGGAGACCCAGTTCTTC
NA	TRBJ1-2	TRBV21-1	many	CASSKIGDTNYGYTF	TGTGCCAGCAGCAAAATAGGGGACACTAACTATGGCTACACCTTC
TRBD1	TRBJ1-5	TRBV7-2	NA	CASTLARGHNQPQHF	TGTGCCAGCACCTTAGCAAGGGGGCACAATCAGCCCCAGCATTTT
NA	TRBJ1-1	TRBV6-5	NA	CASSSPVDTEAFF	TGTGCCAGCAGTTCCCCAGTAGACACTGAAGCTTTCTTT
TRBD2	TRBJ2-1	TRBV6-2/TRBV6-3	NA	CASSASERGGLDEQFF	TGTGCCAGCAGCGCTAGCGAGCGGGGGGGCCTGGATGAGCAGTTCTTC
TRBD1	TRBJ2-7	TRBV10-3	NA	CAIRTGTGSNEQYF	TGTGCCATCAGAACCGGGACAGGGTCAAATGAGCAGTACTTC